The following is a T cell receptor beta chain sequence with its context. The antigen it binds to is not known. Sequence at one end of the junction differs from germline and may be a read error. Its CDR3 holds 16 amino acids, cysteine through phenylalanine. The CDR3 DNA has 48 bases and is translated from base 1. Sequences SGHAT (CDR1) and FQDESV (CDR2) are obtained from the germline V gene (reference sequence). This record comes from a study of T cell responses to AZD1222 COVID-19 vaccine (TCRdb year 2021). For context, the study as a whole: AZD1222 recipients with second doses at about 4 weeks or about 12 weeks were pooled, because spike-specific TCR depth and breadth did not differ between schedules. TCR sequencing was performed for 230 to 250 trial participants, of whom about 200 were given two doses of AZD1222 and around 25 were given two doses of MenACWY control vaccine. Enrollment into the trials was organized by age into subgroups of 18-55, 56-69 and 70-plus years, and those subgroups contained roughly 150, 30 and 60 TCR-sequenced participants, respectively.

The research as a whole found: Spike-specific TCR breadth and depth rose significantly after two AZD1222 doses compared with day 0 and with MenACWY recipients. Conclusions about previously exposed vaccinees were limited because only five to seven AZD1222 recipients were SARS-CoV-2 seropositive at baseline. Epitopes outside the regions mutated in the B.1.351 and B.1.1.7 variants were reportedly recognized by nearly half of the unique spike-specific TCRs. CD4 TCRs associated with the vaccine covered the entire spike protein, and the dominant responses were in regions 160-218 and 743-854. Because no samples from the day 14 peak response were available, repertoires could be characterized only after the peak T cell response. Participants were mostly white British and included more females than males, and it was suggested by the authors that clonal diversity may have been underestimated. The 56-69-year group was small, and its depth increase did not reach significance, likely because of low power.

In the paper's terms, the time point label means: baseline before first vaccination. The vaccinee samples were drawn from two UK trials, COV001 and COV002, one of which was a single-blind randomized controlled phase 2/3 trial testing AZD1222 (ChAdOx1 nCoV-19) in healthy adults. Trial participant PBMC samples were collected at day 0 and day 28 after the second dose for TCRbeta chain sequencing. The CDR3 regions of human TCRbeta chains were analyzed by immunosequencing. The study's processing was this. Repertoire TCRs were checked for matches against a reference library of SARS-CoV-2-specific TCRs that had been generated using the MIRA antigen-specificity platform. Breadth meant the fraction of unique TCRs that were SARS-CoV-2-associated, whereas depth meant the fraction of total T cells that were SARS-CoV-2-associated. Each spike-specific TCR was assigned to its reactive spike region and to a CD4 or CD8 class using the MIRA data. Log10-transformed breadth and depth values were compared by one-way ANOVA with Sidak's multiple comparisons tests. In TCRdb, the immuneACCESS table is reduced to in-frame sequences with V and J assigned. These tables do not hold every clone; where another copy was compared, an unresolved V gene accounts for under half, and the others remain unexplained. That table supplies the V and J calls and clone size; D and trimming were determined from the DNA. Within this sample are about 110,000 clones, with 90% to 95% of them counted one time only. Roughly 2.2% of the sample comes from the top ten.

The clonotype comes from an adult in good health. This sequence uses TRBV11-1 and TRBJ2-1; 9 bases in the junction line up with TRBD2. Specimen: peripheral blood, collected on day 0 of AZD1222 vaccination. CDR3 sequence: CASSSRAGTSYYEQFF. The DNA is as follows: TGTGCCAGCAGCTCACGCGCCGGGACTAGCTACTATGAGCAGTTCTTC.